This TCR beta chain originates from a study of T-cell reconstitution after alpha-beta-depleted transplantation in children. Preparing the TCRbeta library involved the use of unique molecular identifiers. TCRdb re-derived calls from the PCR reads in MiXCR, one entry per CDR3 protein. The sample includes fewer than 750,000 distinct CDR3 sequences, under 30% seen only once; the top ten take 12% to 15%. This receptor was identified in a boy in the first two years of life who had a stem cell transplant for acute myeloid leukemia, so the T cells may come from the graft donor. The sample consisted of PBMCs, mostly from graft donor cells, taken 360 days after TCRalphabeta/CD19-depleted stem cell transplant.

The CDR3 DNA is TGCGCCAGCAGCCAAGTTAGACAGGGTGCTAATCAGCCCCAGCATTTT. The encoded protein is CASSQVRQGANQPQHF. The chain links TRBV4-3 to TRBJ1-5; TRBD1 matches 7 bases. CDR3 length: 16 residues. Losses at the gene ends were 1 base for V and 4 bases for J; bases not matched to a gene: 7. Germline V gives CDR1 LGHNA, CDR2 YSLEER.